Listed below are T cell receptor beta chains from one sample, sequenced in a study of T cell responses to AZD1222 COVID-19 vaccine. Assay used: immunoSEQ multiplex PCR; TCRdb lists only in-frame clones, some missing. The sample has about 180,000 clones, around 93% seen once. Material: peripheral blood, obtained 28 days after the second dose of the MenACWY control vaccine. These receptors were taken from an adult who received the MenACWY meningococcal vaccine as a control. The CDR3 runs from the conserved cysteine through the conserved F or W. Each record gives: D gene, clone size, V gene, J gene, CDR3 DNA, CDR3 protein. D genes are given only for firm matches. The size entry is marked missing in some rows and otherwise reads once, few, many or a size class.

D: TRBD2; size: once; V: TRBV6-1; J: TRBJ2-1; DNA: TGTGCCAGCAGTGGGACGGAGCGGGGGATATACAATGAGCAGTTCTTC; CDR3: CASSGTERGIYNEQFF
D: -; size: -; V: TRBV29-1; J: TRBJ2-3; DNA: TGCAGCGTTGAAAGGGGGATCGGTCTTCCTGGAGATACGCAGTATTTT; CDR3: CSVERGIGLPGDTQYF
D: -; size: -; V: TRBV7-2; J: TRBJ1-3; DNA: TGTGCCAGCAGCTTAGTGGCAGGCTCTGGAAACACCATATATTTT; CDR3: CASSLVAGSGNTIYF
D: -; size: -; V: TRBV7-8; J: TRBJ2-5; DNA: TGTGCCAGCAGCTTAGGGCGCCAAGAGACCCAGTACTTC; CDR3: CASSLGRQETQYF
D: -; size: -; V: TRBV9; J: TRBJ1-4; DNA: TGTGCCAGCAGCGCCCGCTGGGAGGCTAATGAAAAACTGTTTTTT; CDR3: CASSARWEANEKLFF
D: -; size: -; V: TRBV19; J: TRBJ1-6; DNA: TGTGCCAGTAGTTTCACCAGGGGAACCTATAATTCACCCCTCCACTTT; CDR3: CASSFTRGTYNSPLHF
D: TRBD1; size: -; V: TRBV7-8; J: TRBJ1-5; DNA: TGTGCCAGCAGCTTAGTTTTTGGACAGGGAACCAATCAGCCCCAGCATTTT; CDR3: CASSLVFGQGTNQPQHF
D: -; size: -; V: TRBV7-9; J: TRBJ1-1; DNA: TGTGCCAGCAGCTTACAGAACACTGAAGCTTTCTTT; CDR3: CASSLQNTEAFF
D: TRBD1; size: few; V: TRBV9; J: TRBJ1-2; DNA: TGTGCCAGCAGCGCCGCGACAGGGGTTCTCTATGGCTACACCTTC; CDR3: CASSAATGVLYGYTF
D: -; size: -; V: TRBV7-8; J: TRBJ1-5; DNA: TGTGCCAGCAGCCCCGCCGGGACGGTCAATCAGCCCCAGCATTTT; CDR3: CASSPAGTVNQPQHF
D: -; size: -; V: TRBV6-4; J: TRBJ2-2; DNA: TGTGCCAGCAGCCGTGGCGGAGTGGACACCGGGGAGCTGTTTTTT; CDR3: CASSRGGVDTGELFF
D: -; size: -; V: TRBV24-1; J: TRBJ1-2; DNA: TGTGCCACCAGTGTACAGAAACTAGCTGATGGCTACACCTTC; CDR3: CATSVQKLADGYTF
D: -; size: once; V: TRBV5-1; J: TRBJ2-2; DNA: TGCGCCAGCAGCTTGGGGCACCGGAACACCGGGGAGCTGTTTTTT; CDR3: CASSLGHRNTGELFF
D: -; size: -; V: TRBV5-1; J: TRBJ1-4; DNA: TGCGCCAGCAGCTTGGAGTTTCGGACAGCTAGTGAAAAACTGTTTTTT; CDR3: CASSLEFRTASEKLFF
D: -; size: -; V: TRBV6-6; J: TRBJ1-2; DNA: TGTGCCAGCAGTTACCAGGGCGGGGGGACTAACTATGGCTACACCTTC; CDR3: CASSYQGGGTNYGYTF
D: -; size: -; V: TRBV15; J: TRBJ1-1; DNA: TGTGCCACCAGCAGAGACGGAGTGAACACTGAAGCTTTCTTT; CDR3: CATSRDGVNTEAFF
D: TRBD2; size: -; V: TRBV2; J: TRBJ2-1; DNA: TGTGCCAGCAATCGAGCAGCATCGGGACTAGCGGGGAGGTTCTCCTACAATGAGCAGTTCTTC; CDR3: CASNRAASGLAGRFSYNEQFF
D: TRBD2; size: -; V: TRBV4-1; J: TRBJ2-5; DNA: TGCGCCAGCAGCCAAGATTGGGCTAGCGGGGCCCAAGAGACCCAGTACTTC; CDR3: CASSQDWASGAQETQYF
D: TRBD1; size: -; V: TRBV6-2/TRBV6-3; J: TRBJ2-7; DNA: TGTGCCAGCAGCCAATCCTCGACAGGGGGCTACGAGCAGTACTTC; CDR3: CASSQSSTGGYEQYF
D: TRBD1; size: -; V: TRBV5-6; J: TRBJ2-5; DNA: TGTGCCAGCAGCTTAGGGACAGGGTTGTTGGAGACCCAGTACTTC; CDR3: CASSLGTGLLETQYF
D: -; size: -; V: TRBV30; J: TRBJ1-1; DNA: TGTGCCTGGGGGCCCAGGGACCCTGAAGCTTTCTTT; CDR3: CAWGPRDPEAFF
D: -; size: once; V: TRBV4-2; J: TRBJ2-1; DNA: TGTGCCAGCAGCCCCTCTGGTCAGCCCGGGAACAATGAGCAGTTCTTC; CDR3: CASSPSGQPGNNEQFF
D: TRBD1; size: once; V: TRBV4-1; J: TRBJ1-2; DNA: TGCGCCAGCAGCCATCCGGACAGGGACTATGGCTACACCTTC; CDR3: CASSHPDRDYGYTF
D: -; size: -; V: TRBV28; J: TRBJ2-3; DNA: TGTGCCAGCTCCCCCTCGGCAGGGAACACAGATACGCAGTATTTT; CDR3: CASSPSAGNTDTQYF
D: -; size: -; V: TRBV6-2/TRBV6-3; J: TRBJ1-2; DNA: TGTGCCAGCAGCCTCGTCTATGGCTACACCTTC; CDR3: CASSLVYGYTF
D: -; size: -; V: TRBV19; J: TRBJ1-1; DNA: TGTGCCAGTACCGAGTACGACTTTTCGATGAGAACTGAAGCTTTCTTT; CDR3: CASTEYDFSMRTEAFF
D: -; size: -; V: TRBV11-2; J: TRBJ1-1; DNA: TGTGCCAGCAGCTTACTCAGGGAAGCTTTCTTT; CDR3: CASSLLREAFF
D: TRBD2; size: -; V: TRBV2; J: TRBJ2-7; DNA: TGTGCCAGCAGAGACCGACTAGCGGGGGCCTCCTACGAGCAGTACTTC; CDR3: CASRDRLAGASYEQYF
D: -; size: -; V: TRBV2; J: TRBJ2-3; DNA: TGTGCCAGCAGGTCGCAGGACATTAGCACAGATACGCAGTATTTT; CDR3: CASRSQDISTDTQYF
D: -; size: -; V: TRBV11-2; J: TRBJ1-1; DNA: TGTGCCAGCAGCCTTACAGGGAACACTGAAGCTTTCTTT; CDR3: CASSLTGNTEAFF
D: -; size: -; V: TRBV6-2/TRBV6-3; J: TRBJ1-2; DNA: TGTGCCAGCAGTCCGCCGGGATCCGGAGGTTCTTACACCTTC; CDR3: CASSPPGSGGSYTF
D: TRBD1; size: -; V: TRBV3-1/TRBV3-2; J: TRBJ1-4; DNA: TGTGCCAGCAGCCCCCGGACAGGTGTGACTGAAAAACTGTTTTTT; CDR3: CASSPRTGVTEKLFF
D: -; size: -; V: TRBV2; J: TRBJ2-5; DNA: TGTGCCAGCAGTGGTTATGAAGAGACCCAGTACTTC; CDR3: CASSGYEETQYF